This record concerns one T cell receptor beta chain sequence. The germline V gene encodes CDR1 ENHRY and CDR2 SYGVKD. CDR3 length: 15 residues. V lost 6 bases and J 2 bases, leaving 17 bases between the germline ends. This sample stems from a study of blood T cell repertoires in COVID-19. In the original workflow: Reference gene primer amplification in the assay estimated nucleated cell counts. The data were produced by immunoSEQ multiplex PCR, yet TCRdb's version contains in-frame clones alone and is incomplete. V, J and clone size were drawn from that table, and D and trimming were deduced from the DNA. The table records 200,000 to 250,000 clones, roughly 88% of them present only once.

The chain recombines TRBV10-3 with TRBJ2-7; D not resolved. Specimen: peripheral blood. This TCR was recovered from a young man with active or convalescent COVID-19. The CDR3 region is CAIRSTEFPPYEQYF. The CDR3 bases are TGTGCCATCAGATCCACTGAGTTCCCTCCCTACGAGCAGTACTTC.